The source of this T cell receptor beta chain is a study of T cells in tumors after PD-1 blockade. Study as a whole: Patients received pembrolizumab 200 mg every 3 weeks or cemiplimab 350 mg every 2 weeks. Daily vismodegib 150 mg continued in a subset of anti-PD-1-treated patients.

Tumor or blood genomic DNA was sequenced, with inputs of roughly 600 ng to 6,004 ng. TCRdb keeps only in-frame clones here, not all; method: immunoSEQ multiplex PCR. Found here are approximately 60,000 clones, around two thirds of them singletons; the top ten hold approximately 4.8%. This clone was seen a few times. Its antigen is undetermined. Germline values: CDR1 ENHRY, CDR2 SYGVKD. The CDR3 spans 15 residues. V was clipped by 4 bases and J by 2 bases, with 12 bases between them. Findings and caveats of the study: Some novel exhausted tumor clones appeared in pre-treatment blood, suggesting peripheral recruitment.

The sample was PBMCs, taken after anti-PD-1 treatment. The V gene is TRBV10-3, the J gene TRBJ1-5, with unresolved D. The clonotype was recovered from a human donor with basal cell carcinoma. Here the CDR3 DNA reads TGTGCCATCAGTGCGGGTCCTTCCGGCAATCAGCCCCAGCATTTT. It codes for CAISAGPSGNQPQHF.